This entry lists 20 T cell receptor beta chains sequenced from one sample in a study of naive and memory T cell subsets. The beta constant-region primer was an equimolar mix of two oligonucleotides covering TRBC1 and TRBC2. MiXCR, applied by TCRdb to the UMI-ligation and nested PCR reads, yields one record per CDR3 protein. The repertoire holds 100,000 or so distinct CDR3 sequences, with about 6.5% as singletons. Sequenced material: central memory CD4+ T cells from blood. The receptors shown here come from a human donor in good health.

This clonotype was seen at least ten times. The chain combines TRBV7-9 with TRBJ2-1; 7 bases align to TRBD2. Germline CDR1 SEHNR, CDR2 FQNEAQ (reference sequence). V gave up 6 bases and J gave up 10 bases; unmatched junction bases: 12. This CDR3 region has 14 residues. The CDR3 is CASSLGGGQREQFF. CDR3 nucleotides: TGTGCCAGCAGTTTGGGGGGGGGTCAAAGGGAGCAGTTCTTC.

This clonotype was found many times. CDR3 DNA sequence: TGTGCCAGCAGTTTAAGTGACAACTATGGCTACACCTTC. Translating it yields CASSLSDNYGYTF. The rearrangement links TRBV12-3 or TRBV12-4 to TRBJ1-2; D is undetermined. V was clipped by 2 bases and J by 2 bases, with 6 bases between them. This CDR3 has 13 residues.

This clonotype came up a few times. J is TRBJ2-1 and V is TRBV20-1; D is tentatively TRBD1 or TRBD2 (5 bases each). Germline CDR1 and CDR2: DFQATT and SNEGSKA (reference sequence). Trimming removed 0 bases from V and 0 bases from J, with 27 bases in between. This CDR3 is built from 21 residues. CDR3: CSARDWGSRVGGRSSYNEQFF. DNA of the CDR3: TGCAGTGCTAGAGATTGGGGCAGCAGGGTTGGGGGACGGAGCTCCTACAATGAGCAGTTCTTC.

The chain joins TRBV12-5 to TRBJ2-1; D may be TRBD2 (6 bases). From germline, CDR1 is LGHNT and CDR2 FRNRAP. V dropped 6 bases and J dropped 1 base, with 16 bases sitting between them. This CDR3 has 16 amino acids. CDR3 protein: CASGPLGGTSYNEQFF. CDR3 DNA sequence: TGTGCTAGTGGGCCCCTCGGCGGGACTTCCTACAATGAGCAGTTCTTC.

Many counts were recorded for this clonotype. This CDR3 is CASSLKRGMNTEAFF. Written as DNA, the CDR3 is TGTGCCAGCAGTTTAAAGCGAGGGATGAACACTGAAGCTTTCTTT. The rearrangement uses TRBV27 and TRBJ1-1; D is undetermined. The germline V gene has CDR1 MNHEY and CDR2 SMNVEV (reference sequence). The CDR3 consists of 15 residues. Trimming removed 2 bases at V and 0 bases at J, with 10 bases between.

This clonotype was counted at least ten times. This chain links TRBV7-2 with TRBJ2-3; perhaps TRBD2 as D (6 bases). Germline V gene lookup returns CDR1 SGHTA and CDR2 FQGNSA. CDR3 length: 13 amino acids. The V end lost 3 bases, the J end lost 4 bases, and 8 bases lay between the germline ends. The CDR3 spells CASSFRGSDTQYF. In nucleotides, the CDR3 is TGTGCCAGCAGCTTTCGGGGGTCAGATACGCAGTATTTT.

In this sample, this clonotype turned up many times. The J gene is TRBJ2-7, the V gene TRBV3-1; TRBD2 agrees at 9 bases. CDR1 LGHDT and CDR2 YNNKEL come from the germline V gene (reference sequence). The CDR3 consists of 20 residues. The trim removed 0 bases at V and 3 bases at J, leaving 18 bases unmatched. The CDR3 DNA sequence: TGTGCCAGCAGCCAAGATCAAGTTCCGGGACTAGCTGACCTGCACTACGAGCAGTACTTC. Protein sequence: CASSQDQVPGLADLHYEQYF.

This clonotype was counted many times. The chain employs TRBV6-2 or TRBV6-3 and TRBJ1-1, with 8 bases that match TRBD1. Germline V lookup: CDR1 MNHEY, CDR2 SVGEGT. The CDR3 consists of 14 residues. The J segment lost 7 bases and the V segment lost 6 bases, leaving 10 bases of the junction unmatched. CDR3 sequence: CASSLRTGRDEAFF. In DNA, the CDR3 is TGTGCCAGCAGCCTACGGACAGGGAGAGATGAAGCTTTCTTT.

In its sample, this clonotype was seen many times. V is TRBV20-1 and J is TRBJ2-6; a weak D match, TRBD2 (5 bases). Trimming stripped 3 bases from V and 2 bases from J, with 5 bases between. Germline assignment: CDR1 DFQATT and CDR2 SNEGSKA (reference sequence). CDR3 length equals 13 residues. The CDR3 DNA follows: TGCAGTGCTAGCGGGACTGGGGCCAACGTCCTGACTTTC. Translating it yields CSASGTGANVLTF.

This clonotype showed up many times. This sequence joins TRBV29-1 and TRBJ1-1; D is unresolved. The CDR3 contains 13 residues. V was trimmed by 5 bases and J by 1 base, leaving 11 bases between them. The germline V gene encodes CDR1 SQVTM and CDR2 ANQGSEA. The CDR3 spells CSVRYTSNTEAFF. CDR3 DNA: TGCAGCGTTCGGTACACGTCGAACACTGAAGCTTTCTTT.

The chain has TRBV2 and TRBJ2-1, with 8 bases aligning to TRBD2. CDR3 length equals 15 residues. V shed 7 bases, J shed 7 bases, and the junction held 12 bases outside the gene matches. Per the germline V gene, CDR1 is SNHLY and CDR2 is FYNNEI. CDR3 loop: CASTSRSGSRNEQFF. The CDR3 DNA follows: TGTGCCAGCACCTCGCGGAGCGGGAGTAGGAATGAGCAGTTCTTC.

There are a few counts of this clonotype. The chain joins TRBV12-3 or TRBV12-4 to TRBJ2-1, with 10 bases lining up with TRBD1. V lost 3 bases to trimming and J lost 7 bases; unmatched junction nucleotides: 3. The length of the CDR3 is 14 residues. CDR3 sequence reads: CASSFRTGGNEQFF. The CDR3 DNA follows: TGTGCCAGCAGTTTTAGGACAGGGGGAAATGAGCAGTTCTTC.

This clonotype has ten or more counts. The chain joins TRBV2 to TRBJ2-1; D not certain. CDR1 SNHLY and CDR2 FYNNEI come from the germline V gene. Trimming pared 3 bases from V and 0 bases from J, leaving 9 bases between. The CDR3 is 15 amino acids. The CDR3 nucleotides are TGTGCCAGCAGTGAGCGCCTACTCTCCTACAATGAGCAGTTCTTC. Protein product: CASSERLLSYNEQFF.

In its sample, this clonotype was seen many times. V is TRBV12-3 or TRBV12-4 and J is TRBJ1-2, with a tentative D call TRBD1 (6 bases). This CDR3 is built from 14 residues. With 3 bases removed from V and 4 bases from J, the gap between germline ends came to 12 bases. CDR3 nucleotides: TGTGCCAGCAGTTTTTCGGGGGCCGGCTATGGCTACACCTTC. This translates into CASSFSGAGYGYTF.

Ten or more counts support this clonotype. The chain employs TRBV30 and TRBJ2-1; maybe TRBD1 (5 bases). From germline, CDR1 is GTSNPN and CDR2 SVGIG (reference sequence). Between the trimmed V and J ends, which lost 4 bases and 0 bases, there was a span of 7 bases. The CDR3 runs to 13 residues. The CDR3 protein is CAWTGLSYNEQFF. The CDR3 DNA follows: TGTGCCTGGACAGGGCTCTCCTACAATGAGCAGTTCTTC.

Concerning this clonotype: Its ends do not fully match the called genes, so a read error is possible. CDR3 bases: TGTGCCGGCAGTGTTCAAAGTACCAACACCGGGGAGCTGTTTTTT. Residues: CAGSVQSTNTGELFF. The chain combines TRBV2 with TRBJ2-2, with unresolved D. The length of the CDR3 is 15 residues. From germline, CDR1 is SNHLY and CDR2 FYNNEI.

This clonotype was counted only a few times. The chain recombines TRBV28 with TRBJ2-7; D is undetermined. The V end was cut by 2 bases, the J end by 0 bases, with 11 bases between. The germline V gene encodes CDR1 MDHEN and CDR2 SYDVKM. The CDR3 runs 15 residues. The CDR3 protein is CASSLPRSSSYEQYF. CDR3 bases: TGTGCCAGCAGTTTACCGCGGTCAAGCTCCTACGAGCAGTACTTC.

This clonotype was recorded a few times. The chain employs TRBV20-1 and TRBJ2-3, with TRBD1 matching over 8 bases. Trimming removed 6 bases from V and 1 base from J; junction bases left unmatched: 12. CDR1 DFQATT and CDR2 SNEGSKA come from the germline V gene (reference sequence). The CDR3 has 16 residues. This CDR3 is CSAPGAGGLRTDTQYF. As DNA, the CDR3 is TGCAGTGCGCCCGGGGCAGGGGGCCTACGCACAGATACGCAGTATTTT.

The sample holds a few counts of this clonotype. The CDR3, as DNA: TGTGCCAGCAGCTTTGCGGGTTCAGATACGCAGTATTTT. Protein: CASSFAGSDTQYF. The V call is TRBV5-6, the J call TRBJ2-3; a weak D match, TRBD2 (5 bases). The CDR3 is 13 amino acids. CDR1 is SGHDT, CDR2 YYEEEE, per germline. V dropped 2 bases and J dropped 4 bases, with 8 bases sitting between them. Supplemented by reference TRBV5-6 and TRBJ2-3, the full variable domain reads DAGVTQSPTHLIKTRGQQVTLRCSPKSGHDTVSWYQQALGQGPQFIFQYYEEEERQRGNFPDRFSGHQFPNYSSELNVNALLLGDSALYLCASSFAGSDTQYFGPGTRLTVL.

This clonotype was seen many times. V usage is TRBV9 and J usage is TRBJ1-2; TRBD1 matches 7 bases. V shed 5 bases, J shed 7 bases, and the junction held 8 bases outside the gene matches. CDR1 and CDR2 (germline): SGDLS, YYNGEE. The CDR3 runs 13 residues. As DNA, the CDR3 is TGTGCCAGCAGACAGGGGTCGCAGGGTGGCTACACCTTC. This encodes CASRQGSQGGYTF. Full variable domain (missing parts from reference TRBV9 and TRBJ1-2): DSGVTQTPKHLITATGQRVTLRCSPRSGDLSVYWYQQSLDQGLQFLIQYYNGEERAKGNILERFSAQQFPDLHSELNLSSLELGDSALYFCASRQGSQGGYTFGSGTRLTVV.